One sample yielded the 29 T cell receptor beta chains listed below, sequenced in a study of cytomegalovirus exposure and HLA in healthy donors (dated 2017 in TCRdb). Library construction relied on the immunoSEQ multiplex PCR assay. The multiplex PCR relied on a mix of 60 forward primers for TCR Vbeta segments and 13 reverse primers for TCR Jbeta segments. TCRdb's version of the immuneACCESS table is confined to in-frame rearrangements and falls short of the full clone set. An unresolved V gene accounts for under half of the shortfall where checked; the remainder is of unknown origin. The sample contains about 110,000 clones, around 70% of them found a single time. Clones ranked in the top ten supply roughly 5.5% of the sample. Sequencing was done on a sample of PBMCs. The source of these receptors is a woman between 65 and 79 years old in good health and CMV-seropositive.

J is TRBJ1-2 and V is TRBV7-2, with TRBD1 identical over 10 bases. Germline V lookup: CDR1 SGHTA, CDR2 FQGNSA. CDR3 length equals 15 residues. With 4 bases clipped from V and 8 bases from J, the junction kept 10 bases outside the gene matches. CDR3 amino acids: CASSYRDRGPRGYTF. CDR3 coding DNA: TGTGCCAGCAGCTACCGGGACAGGGGCCCCCGGGGCTACACCTTC.

This chain connects TRBV2 to TRBJ1-2; tentative D call: TRBD1 (6 bases). This CDR3 is 14 amino acids long. The germline CDR1 and CDR2 sequences are SNHLY and FYNNEI. V was pared by 5 bases and J by 7 bases, with 17 bases between. The CDR3 DNA reads TGTGCCAGCAGTTTGACGACAGGTGAAAGTGGCTACACCTTC. It yields the protein CASSLTTGESGYTF.

The gene calls are TRBV18 and TRBJ1-4, with no clear D. Germline CDR1 is KGHSH and CDR2 is LQKENI. The CDR3 loop spans 15 amino acids. Trimming left V 1 base short and J 0 bases short, with 6 bases between. The CDR3 here is CASSPRSATNEKLFF. The CDR3 DNA is TGTGCCAGCTCACCACGTTCGGCAACTAATGAAAAACTGTTTTTT.

The chain couples TRBV10-3 to TRBJ1-6; 7 bases are a match to TRBD1. The CDR3 runs 14 residues. V was clipped by 1 base and J by 7 bases; unmatched bases: 1. In germline, CDR1 is ENHRY, CDR2 SYGVKD. The CDR3 nucleotides are TGTGCCATCAGTGAGTTGACAGGGAATTCACCCCTCCACTTT. As protein: CAISELTGNSPLHF.

This clone was seen a handful of times. The chain recombines TRBV5-1 with TRBJ2-7; tentative D call: TRBD1 (5 bases). Trimming took off 0 bases at V and 5 bases at J, with 9 bases between the two ends. CDR3 size: 13 residues. The germline CDR1 and CDR2 sequences are SGHRS and YFSETQ. CDR3 amino acids: CASSLGQGHEQYF. CDR3 DNA: TGCGCCAGCAGCTTGGGCCAGGGCCACGAGCAGTACTTC.

The sample holds one count of this clone. The chain is built from TRBV7-9 and TRBJ2-1; 9 nucleotides line up with TRBD2. Germline assignment: CDR1 SEHNR and CDR2 FQNEAQ (reference sequence). J lost 10 bases, V lost 4 bases, and 14 bases had no gene match. The CDR3 has 16 amino acids. The CDR3 region is CASSSLAGELNGEQFF. The CDR3 DNA reads TGTGCCAGCAGCTCACTAGCGGGTGAACTTAATGGGGAGCAGTTCTTC.

The sample holds a few counts of this clone. The J gene is TRBJ1-4, the V gene TRBV5-6; 7 bases are a match to TRBD1. This CDR3 has 16 residues. CDR1 SGHDT and CDR2 YYEEEE come from the germline V gene. Trimming cost V 4 bases and J 0 bases; bases outside gene matches: 6. CDR3 bases: TGTGCCAGCAGCCTGCGGACAGGCGCAACTAATGAAAAACTGTTTTTT. The encoded protein is CASSLRTGATNEKLFF.

V gene TRBV7-6 combines with J gene TRBJ2-2; TRBD2 matches 10 bases. The CDR3 extends over 19 amino acids. J was trimmed by 1 base and V by 0 bases; bases with no gene match: 8. The germline CDR1 and CDR2 sequences are SGHVS and FNYEAQ. The CDR3 sequence: CASSLAASGGFRNTGELFF. In DNA, the CDR3 is TGTGCCAGCAGCTTAGCTGCTAGCGGGGGCTTCCGGAACACCGGGGAGCTGTTTTTT.

This clone was picked up a small number of times. V usage is TRBV5-1 and J usage is TRBJ2-5, with 7 nucleotides matching TRBD2. The CDR3 is 16 residues long. Germline V CDR1 and CDR2: SGHRS, YFSETQ. With 0 bases clipped from V and 2 bases from J, the junction kept 7 bases outside the gene matches. The CDR3 DNA reads as TGCGCCAGCAGCTTGGCCACAGCGGGGCCGCAAGAGACCCAGTACTTC. This encodes CASSLATAGPQETQYF.

This rearrangement joins TRBV18 to TRBJ1-4; 7 nucleotides agree with TRBD1. Per the germline V gene, CDR1 is KGHSH and CDR2 is LQKENI. After removal of 5 bases from V and 4 bases from J, the junction contained 7 bases not matched to a gene. This CDR3 has 15 amino acids. The CDR3 DNA follows: TGTGCCAGCTCAAATACCGGGACAGTTAATGAAAAACTGTTTTTT. Its translation is CASSNTGTVNEKLFF.

This clone was counted only a few times. The chain employs TRBV10-2 and TRBJ2-7; 10 positions match TRBD2. The CDR3 is 13 amino acids. V gave up 10 bases and J gave up 4 bases; unmatched junction bases: 7. Germline V gene data show CDR1 as WSHSY and CDR2 as SAAADI. The CDR3 bases are TGCGCCACCTCTAGCGGGGGACCTTACGAGCAGTACTTC. Residues: CATSSGGPYEQYF.

The CDR3 reads CASTYQQGFQTDTQYF. The DNA of the CDR3 is TGTGCCAGCACTTACCAGCAGGGGTTTCAAACAGATACGCAGTATTTT. The rearrangement joins TRBV2 to TRBJ2-3; a possible D gene is TRBD1 (6 bases). Germline-derived CDR1 and CDR2 are SNHLY and FYNNEI. Trimming took 7 bases from V and 3 from J, leaving 20 bases between them. The CDR3 totals 16 residues.

V is TRBV2 and J is TRBJ1-5, with D tentatively TRBD1 (5 bases). Deletions cut 7 bases from V and 4 bases from J, with 11 bases between. Germline V gene lookup returns CDR1 SNHLY and CDR2 FYNNEI. This CDR3 has 13 residues. This CDR3 reads CASTAGPNQPQHF. The DNA for the CDR3 is TGTGCCAGCACGGCAGGGCCGAATCAGCCCCAGCATTTT.

This sequence joins TRBV21-1 and TRBJ2-7; TRBD2 is the table's D call, not checked against the DNA. TRBV21-1 is a recognized pseudogene. The CDR3 is made up of 12 amino acids. This CDR3 reads CASSRVAAEQYF. CDR3 DNA sequence: TGTGCCAGCAGCAGGGTGGCGGCCGAGCAGTACTTC.

This clone was seen a few times. The genes are TRBV7-3 and TRBJ2-1, with D perhaps matching TRBD2 (7 bases). This CDR3 spans 12 amino acids. Germline CDR1 SGHTA, CDR2 FQGTGA. Trimming removed 0 bases from V and 14 bases from J, with 11 bases in between. The CDR3, as DNA: TGTGCCAGCAGCTTAACGGGGGGGCCTGAGTTCTTC. Its protein product is CASSLTGGPEFF.

The chain has TRBV7-2 and TRBJ2-3, with 10 bases identical to TRBD1. CDR1 and CDR2 (germline): SGHTA, FQGNSA. Losses at the gene ends were 5 bases for V and 3 bases for J; bases not matched to a gene: 8. This CDR3 has 16 amino acids. CDR3: CASSVRQGAGTDTQYF. CDR3 sequence (DNA): TGTGCCAGCAGCGTAAGACAGGGGGCGGGAACAGATACGCAGTATTTT.

The chain couples TRBV18 to TRBJ2-5; a weak D match, TRBD2 (6 bases). Per the germline V gene, CDR1 is KGHSH and CDR2 is LQKENI. The V end was cut by 4 bases, the J end by 2 bases, with 14 bases between. The CDR3 runs to 15 residues. CDR3 amino acids: CASSRDSITQETQYF. The CDR3 coding sequence is TGTGCCAGCTCACGGGACTCTATTACGCAAGAGACCCAGTACTTC.

The V and J genes are TRBV5-6 and TRBJ2-5; D is possibly TRBD2 (7 bases). Germline CDR1 SGHDT, CDR2 YYEEEE. This CDR3 has 17 residues. V dropped 3 bases and J dropped 3 bases, with 21 bases sitting between them. The CDR3 DNA reads as TGTGCCAGCAGCTCCGTCGGGTTGGGGGGGGCAGAAGAGACCCAGTACTTC. Amino acids: CASSSVGLGGAEETQYF.

The rearrangement joins TRBV10-3 to TRBJ2-3; the match to TRBD2 covers 7 bases. CDR3 length: 14 residues. Germline V lookup: CDR1 ENHRY, CDR2 SYGVKD. The V gene end was trimmed by 4 bases and the J gene end by 2 bases; junction bases not matched to a gene: 3. CDR3 sequence: CAISGGGNTDTQYF. In DNA form, the CDR3 reads TGTGCCATCAGTGGGGGGGGGAACACAGATACGCAGTATTTT.

V is TRBV29-1 and J is TRBJ1-4; TRBD1 aligns across 12 bases. Germline V gene lookup returns CDR1 SQVTM and CDR2 ANQGSEA. The CDR3 sequence is 15 residues long. Losses at the gene ends were 7 bases for V and 3 bases for J; bases not matched to a gene: 6. CDR3 nucleotide sequence: TGCAGCGCCGCGGGACAGGGGGCGTCTAATGAAAAACTGTTTTTT. Translated, it gives CSAAGQGASNEKLFF.

The chain uses TRBV7-2 and TRBJ2-1; a weak D match, TRBD1 (5 bases). Trimming pared 1 base from V and 8 bases from J, leaving 12 bases between. The CDR3 contains 14 residues. The germline gives CDR1 SGHTA, CDR2 FQGNSA. CDR3 in amino acids: CASSLGAGLDEQFF. The CDR3 DNA reads TGTGCCAGCAGCTTAGGGGCAGGGCTGGATGAGCAGTTCTTC.

CDR3 amino acids: CASIETAGAYNEQFF. The CDR3 DNA follows: TGTGCCAGCATCGAAACGGCGGGGGCCTACAATGAGCAGTTCTTC. V usage is TRBV6-1 and J usage is TRBJ2-1; 7 nucleotides line up with TRBD2. The germline gives CDR1 MNHNS, CDR2 SASEGT. V was pared by 7 bases and J by 2 bases, with 8 bases of the junction left unmatched. The CDR3 consists of 15 residues.

The genes are TRBV18 and TRBJ1-4; 9 bases map to TRBD1. V gave up 3 bases and J gave up 7 bases; unmatched junction bases: 3. From germline, CDR1 is KGHSH and CDR2 LQKENI. This CDR3 region has 14 residues. CDR3 DNA sequence: TGTGCCAGCTCACCGTGGGGACAGGGTGAAAAACTGTTTTTT. It encodes CASSPWGQGEKLFF. Using reference TRBV18 and TRBJ1-4 for the parts outside the CDR3, the full variable domain is NAGVMQNPRHLVRRRGQEARLRCSPMKGHSHVYWYRQLPEEGLKFMVYLQKENIIDESGMPKERFSAEFPKEGPSILRIQQVVRGDSAAYFCASSPWGQGEKLFFGSGTQLSVL.

The gene calls are TRBV28 and TRBJ2-5; 9 bases are a match to TRBD1. The J call is in doubt because the DNA end fits TRBJ2-7 better. The CDR3 is 17 amino acids. In germline, CDR1 is MDHEN, CDR2 SYDVKM. CDR3 sequence reads: CASSPSGTGYLSYEQYF. The CDR3 DNA is TGTGCCAGCAGTCCCTCCGGGACAGGGTATTTGAGCTACGAGCAGTACTTC.

The sample holds one count of this clone. This sequence joins TRBV6-5 and TRBJ1-1; perhaps TRBD1 as D (5 bases). This CDR3 comprises 14 residues. Trimming pared 6 bases from V and 1 base from J, leaving 12 bases between. Germline assignment: CDR1 MNHEY and CDR2 SVGAGI. In nucleotides, the CDR3 is TGTGCCAGCAGCCGGGGGGTCACGAACACTGAAGCTTTCTTT. Protein: CASSRGVTNTEAFF.

This rearrangement joins TRBV30 to TRBJ1-6; D is uncertain. Germline V gives CDR1 GTSNPN, CDR2 SVGIG (reference sequence). The CDR3 contains 16 residues. Trimming removed 3 bases at V and 3 bases at J, with 15 bases between. The CDR3 DNA sequence: TGTGCCTGGAGAGACCGGGGTTTCTTCTATAATTCACCCCTCCACTTT. Its protein product is CAWRDRGFFYNSPLHF.

This clone was counted only a few times. The CDR3 DNA follows: TGTGCCAGCAGTGAACTCCAGGGGGGTAATGAAAAACTGTTTTTT. This codes for CASSELQGGNEKLFF. This chain connects TRBV2 to TRBJ1-4; 7 nucleotides line up with TRBD1. CDR3 length equals 15 residues. The V and J ends lost 2 bases and 4 bases, in that order; junction bases with no gene match: 4. Germline V gene data show CDR1 as SNHLY and CDR2 as FYNNEI.

This rearrangement joins TRBV7-2 to TRBJ2-1, with a tentative D call TRBD2 (6 bases). This CDR3 has 13 residues. Trimming pared 5 bases from V and 6 bases from J, leaving 11 bases between. CDR1 SGHTA and CDR2 FQGNSA come from the germline V gene. The CDR3 region is CASSTDYGNEQFF. CDR3 DNA sequence: TGTGCCAGCAGCACGGACTATGGCAATGAGCAGTTCTTC.

This chain joins TRBV18 and TRBJ1-4; 10 bases fit TRBD1. The CDR3 is made up of 16 amino acids. Germline CDR1 reads KGHSH; CDR2 reads LQKENI. V shed 1 base, J shed 5 bases, and the junction held 4 bases outside the gene matches. The DNA for the CDR3 is TGTGCCAGCTCACCACGGGGGACAGGGGAAAATGAAAAACTGTTTTTT. Translation gives CASSPRGTGENEKLFF.